What follows are 25 T cell receptor beta chains derived from one specimen sequenced in a study of cytomegalovirus exposure and HLA in healthy donors. Profiled with immunoSEQ multiplex PCR; TCRdb holds only in-frame clones, not every one. The sample has a few hundred thousand clones; about nine tenths are singletons. The specimen sequenced was PBMCs. The origin of the receptors is a woman between 18 and 29 years old in good health and CMV-seronegative.

The rearrangement joins TRBV7-9 to TRBJ2-7; TRBD2 matches 9 bases. Trimming removed 5 bases from V and 5 bases from J; junction bases left unmatched: 13. CDR1 SEHNR and CDR2 FQNEAQ come from the germline V gene (reference sequence). The CDR3 is 16 amino acids. Here the CDR3 DNA reads TGTGCCAGCAGCCAGAATCTAGCGGGGATAAGGGACGAGCAGTACTTC. It yields the protein CASSQNLAGIRDEQYF.

V and J are TRBV27 and TRBJ2-7; no clear D gene. The CDR3 length is 14 residues. Germline V gives CDR1 MNHEY, CDR2 SMNVEV (reference sequence). V lost 2 bases and J lost 2, with 10 bases in between. The CDR3 DNA is TGTGCCAGCAGTTTACGGGTTACGCCCTACGAGCAGTACTTC. Residues: CASSLRVTPYEQYF.

CDR3 DNA sequence: TGTGCCACCACAGCGCGGGCTAGCGGGGACCCCACAGATACGCAGTATTTT. Its protein product is CATTARASGDPTDTQYF. V usage is TRBV10-3 and J usage is TRBJ2-3; 9 nucleotides align to TRBD2. The CDR3 extends over 17 amino acids. Germline loops: CDR1 ENHRY, CDR2 SYGVKD. Losses at the gene ends were 10 bases for V and 2 bases for J; bases not matched to a gene: 16.

The CDR3 reads CASSLVWASGTYEQYF. The CDR3 DNA reads TGTGCCAGCAGCTTAGTATGGGCTAGCGGTACCTACGAGCAGTACTTC. J is TRBJ2-7 and V is TRBV7-9; the match to TRBD2 covers 7 bases. Germline values: CDR1 SEHNR, CDR2 FQNEAQ (reference sequence). The CDR3 consists of 16 residues. V trimming: 1 base; J trimming: 2 bases; junction bases outside the gene matches: 8.

The rearrangement uses TRBV27 and TRBJ2-3; 11 positions match TRBD2. This CDR3 comprises 14 residues. Germline-derived CDR1 and CDR2 are MNHEY and SMNVEV (reference sequence). J was trimmed by 6 bases and V by 3 bases; bases with no gene match: 2. The CDR3 DNA is TGTGCCAGCAGTTTGGCTAGCGGGGGGGATACGCAGTATTTT. This encodes CASSLASGGDTQYF.

The chain has TRBV5-5 and TRBJ1-2; D possibly corresponds to TRBD1 (6 bases). Between the trimmed V and J ends, which lost 0 bases and 4 bases, there was a span of 13 bases. The CDR3 spans 15 residues. Germline assignment: CDR1 SGHKS and CDR2 YYEKEE (reference sequence). The CDR3 protein is CASSLAGGNIYGYTF. CDR3 sequence (DNA): TGTGCCAGCAGCTTGGCGGGGGGCAATATCTATGGCTACACCTTC.

The gene calls are TRBV11-3 and TRBJ2-4; D call uncertain. V lost 0 bases and J lost 0, with 3 bases in between. The CDR3 is 14 amino acids. The germline V gene has CDR1 SGHNT and CDR2 YENEEA. Written as DNA, the CDR3 is TGTGCCAGCAGCTTAGACGGAGCCAAAAACATTCAGTACTTC. Encoded protein: CASSLDGAKNIQYF.

The chain joins TRBV4-1 to TRBJ2-5; D possibly corresponds to TRBD1 (6 bases). Deletions cut 0 bases from V and 2 bases from J, with 10 bases between. Looked up from germline, CDR1 is MGHRA and CDR2 is YSYEKL. This CDR3 has 15 residues. The DNA of the CDR3 is TGCGCCAGCAGCCAAGACGACAGGAGTCAAGAGACCCAGTACTTC. Protein sequence: CASSQDDRSQETQYF.

The chain couples TRBV19 to TRBJ1-2, with 10 bases that match TRBD1. This CDR3 has 15 amino acids. Germline assignment: CDR1 LNHDA and CDR2 SQIVND (reference sequence). V lost 7 bases and J lost 4; bases outside the gene matches: 9. The CDR3 nucleotides are TGTGCCAGTACCCCTCCGGGACAGGGGCGCTATGGCTACACCTTC. Translation gives CASTPPGQGRYGYTF.

The sample holds a few counts of this clone. The chain combines TRBV30 with TRBJ1-1; no reliable D call. V was shortened by 3 bases and J by 1 base, with 12 bases between the two germline ends. Germline V lookup: CDR1 GTSNPN, CDR2 SVGIG (reference sequence). This CDR3 has 14 amino acids. This CDR3 is CAWRPVAGNTEAFF. The DNA of the CDR3 is TGTGCCTGGAGGCCCGTCGCCGGGAACACTGAAGCTTTCTTT. The full variable domain, in which reference TRBV30 and TRBJ1-1 provide the parts outside the CDR3, is SQTIHQWPATLVQPVGSPLSLECTVEGTSNPNLYWYRQAAGRGLQLLFYSVGIGQISSEVPQNLSASRPQDRQFILSSKKLLLSDSGFYLCAWRPVAGNTEAFFGQGTRLTVV.

Only one count was recorded for this clone. The chain links TRBV11-3 to TRBJ2-2, with 7 bases that match TRBD1. V gave up 5 bases and J gave up 9 bases; unmatched junction bases: 6. CDR3 size: 13 residues. CDR1 is SGHNT and CDR2 is YENEEA in the germline V gene. Written as DNA, the CDR3 is TGTGCCAGCAGCCGGGACAGTGGTTGGGAGCTGTTTTTT. This encodes CASSRDSGWELFF.

The chain carries TRBV5-6 and TRBJ1-1; D ambiguous. Trimming took off 1 base at V and 0 bases at J, with 7 bases between the two ends. Germline assignment: CDR1 SGHDT and CDR2 YYEEEE. The CDR3 length is 14 residues. The CDR3 sequence: CASSLLSMNTEAFF. The CDR3 DNA reads as TGTGCCAGCAGCTTGTTGTCTATGAACACTGAAGCTTTCTTT.

The chain is built from TRBV2 and TRBJ1-5, with 11 bases fitting TRBD1. Germline V gives CDR1 SNHLY, CDR2 FYNNEI. With 3 bases clipped from V and 2 bases from J, the junction kept 9 bases outside the gene matches. The CDR3 extends over 18 amino acids. CDR3 sequence reads: CASSEATGTGGGNQPQHF. The CDR3 coding sequence is TGTGCCAGCAGTGAGGCCACCGGGACAGGGGGGGGCAATCAGCCCCAGCATTTT.

The chain uses TRBV28 and TRBJ2-1, with 10 bases matching TRBD1. This CDR3 region has 19 residues. With V trimmed by 4 bases and J by 1 base, 13 bases remained unmatched. CDR1 and CDR2 (germline): MDHEN, SYDVKM. The DNA for the CDR3 is TGTGCCAGCAGTTATCCGGGACAGGGGTGGGAGAGGTCCTACAATGAGCAGTTCTTC. This sequence encodes CASSYPGQGWERSYNEQFF.

The chain combines TRBV6-5 with TRBJ2-1; 8 bases are shared with TRBD1. The germline V gene encodes CDR1 MNHEY and CDR2 SVGAGI. This CDR3 spans 15 amino acids. V was clipped by 3 bases and J by 5 bases; unmatched bases: 6. The CDR3 nucleotides are TGTGCCAGCAGTTATTCCGGGACAGGCCACAATGAGCAGTTCTTC. This codes for CASSYSGTGHNEQFF.

V and J are TRBV28 and TRBJ2-5; 11 bases align to TRBD1. The germline gives CDR1 MDHEN, CDR2 SYDVKM. Losses at the gene ends were 7 bases for V and 5 bases for J; bases not matched to a gene: 9. The CDR3 consists of 15 residues. The CDR3 bases are TGTGCCAGCACCTCGGGACAGGGGGTTTGGGAGACCCAGTACTTC. Its protein product is CASTSGQGVWETQYF.

This clone was detected a few times. V usage is TRBV7-2 and J usage is TRBJ2-1; 11 nucleotides agree with TRBD2. Trimming cost V 1 base and J 4 bases; bases outside gene matches: 0. CDR1 is SGHTA, CDR2 FQGNSA, per germline. CDR3 length: 15 amino acids. DNA for the CDR3: TGTGCCAGCAGCTTAGTAGCGGGAGGGTACAATGAGCAGTTCTTC. This gives the protein CASSLVAGGYNEQFF.

Here the CDR3 DNA reads TGTGCCATCAGTGAGTCGGGGACAGGTCTTGCCTACGAGCAGTACTTC. This translates into CAISESGTGLAYEQYF. J is TRBJ2-7 and V is TRBV10-3; 8 positions agree with TRBD1. Germline V gives CDR1 ENHRY, CDR2 SYGVKD. V gave up 0 bases and J gave up 2 bases; unmatched junction bases: 6. The CDR3 has 16 residues.

The V gene is TRBV9, the J gene TRBJ1-1; weak D call: TRBD1 (5 bases). The CDR3 totals 14 residues. Between the trimmed V and J ends, which lost 4 bases and 4 bases, there was a span of 14 bases. Germline CDR1 reads SGDLS; CDR2 reads YYNGEE. The chain's CDR3 is CASSHRGYGTEAFF. CDR3 coding DNA: TGTGCCAGCAGCCACCGGGGGTACGGCACTGAAGCTTTCTTT.

The chain uses TRBV19 and TRBJ2-1; 8 nucleotides agree with TRBD2. The CDR3 totals 15 residues. Germline V gives CDR1 LNHDA, CDR2 SQIVND (reference sequence). The trim removed 5 bases at V and 4 bases at J, leaving 7 bases unmatched. The CDR3 nucleotides are TGTGCCAGTAGTTTACTAGCGGATCAATACAATGAGCAGTTCTTC. Protein sequence: CASSLLADQYNEQFF.

The chain employs TRBV7-2 and TRBJ2-1; 11 nucleotides line up with TRBD2. There are 17 residues in the CDR3. Germline CDR1 is SGHTA and CDR2 is FQGNSA. J lost 6 bases, V lost 3 bases, and 10 bases had no gene match. In DNA, the CDR3 is TGTGCCAGCAGCTTCGGTTATAGCGGGAGGGGAGGCAATGAGCAGTTCTTC. It translates to CASSFGYSGRGGNEQFF.

This chain joins TRBV27 and TRBJ2-1; a weak D match, TRBD2 (6 bases). Germline V gene lookup returns CDR1 MNHEY and CDR2 SMNVEV (reference sequence). Trimming took off 5 bases at V and 9 bases at J, with 17 bases between the two ends. The CDR3 runs 14 residues. The DNA of the CDR3 is TGTGCCAGCAGTCGATCCGTAGCGGCCCCTGAGCAGTTCTTC. It translates to CASSRSVAAPEQFF.

The V gene is TRBV2, the J gene TRBJ2-5; 11 nucleotides agree with TRBD2. The V segment lost 1 base and the J segment 3 bases; nucleotides outside the gene matches: 1. CDR1 is SNHLY and CDR2 is FYNNEI in the germline V gene. CDR3 length: 15 residues. The CDR3 sequence is CASSEVLAGEETQYF. CDR3 bases: TGTGCCAGCAGTGAAGTACTAGCGGGGGAAGAGACCCAGTACTTC.

There are a few counts of this clone. V usage is TRBV28 and J usage is TRBJ1-5; 7 positions match TRBD1. Germline CDR1 MDHEN, CDR2 SYDVKM. The V and J ends lost 4 bases and 6 bases, in that order; junction bases with no gene match: 6. This CDR3 is 14 amino acids long. The CDR3, as DNA: TGTGCCAGCAGTTACGACAGGGAGAGTCAGCCCCAGCATTTT. Encoded protein: CASSYDRESQPQHF. Complete variable domain (other parts from reference TRBV28 and TRBJ1-5): DVKVTQSSRYLVKRTGEKVFLECVQDMDHENMFWYRQDPGLGLRLIYFSYDVKMKEKGDIPEGYSVSREKKERFSLILESASTNQTSMYLCASSYDRESQPQHFGDGTRLSIL.

This chain uses TRBV7-9 with TRBJ1-1; 10 positions agree with TRBD1. CDR3 length equals 14 residues. The V gene's germline CDR1 is SEHNR and CDR2 FQNEAQ (reference sequence). Losses at the gene ends were 5 bases for V and 3 bases for J; bases not matched to a gene: 3. CDR3 loop: CASSAGTGDTEAFF. The CDR3 coding sequence is TGTGCCAGCAGCGCCGGGACAGGGGACACTGAAGCTTTCTTT.